Presented here are 20 T cell receptor beta chains from one specimen sequenced in a study of post-analysis software for immune sequencing data. The antigens these receptors bind are not known. Study findings and constraints: Among roughly five TRBV segments more frequent in patients than controls were TRBV5-6, TRBV5-1 and TRBV20-1.

Carried by the TCR beta cDNA libraries were unique molecular identifiers. TCRdb reanalysed the PCR reads using MiXCR and keeps one entry per CDR3 protein. Found here are fewer than 900,000 distinct CDR3 sequences, around 45% of them singletons; the top ten hold roughly 4.9%. Material: blood. All receptors come from a girl between 10 and 17 years old with multiple sclerosis.

This clonotype has just one count. The chain is built from TRBV5-6 and TRBJ2-7, with 9 bases fitting TRBD1. Germline V lookup: CDR1 SGHDT, CDR2 YYEEEE. The CDR3 covers 15 residues. V lost 3 bases, J lost 7 bases, and 11 bases stayed unmatched. In DNA form, the CDR3 reads TGTGCCAGCAGCTCGTGGACAGGGGTAACGGATGAGCAGTACTTC. Protein: CASSSWTGVTDEQYF.

The chain couples TRBV4-3 to TRBJ2-7; the D gene is possibly TRBD1 (6 bases). The CDR3 consists of 15 residues. V gave up 0 bases and J gave up 7 bases, with 16 bases separating them. The germline V gene has CDR1 LGHNA and CDR2 YSLEER. As DNA, the CDR3 is TGCGCCAGCAGCCAAGAAGAGCGTCCTAGGGGGGAGCAGTACTTC. It translates to CASSQEERPRGEQYF.

This clonotype came up a few times. J is TRBJ2-6 and V is TRBV12-5; 10 bases map to TRBD2. CDR1 and CDR2 (germline): LGHNT, FRNRAP. CDR3 length: 20 residues. V trimming: 3 bases; J trimming: 0 bases; junction bases outside the gene matches: 11. This CDR3 reads CASGFSPGTSENSGANVLTF. Here the CDR3 DNA reads TGTGCTAGTGGTTTCTCTCCCGGGACTAGCGAAAACTCTGGGGCCAACGTCCTGACTTTC.

In its sample, this clonotype was seen a few times. V gene TRBV27 combines with J gene TRBJ2-3, with 10 positions matching TRBD2. This CDR3 contains 15 residues. Unmatched junction bases numbered 7, after V lost 4 bases and J lost 6 bases. The germline CDR1 and CDR2 sequences are MNHEY and SMNVEV (reference sequence). CDR3 loop: CASSSTSGEGDTQYF. Here the CDR3 DNA reads TGTGCCAGCAGTTCAACTAGCGGGGAGGGGGATACGCAGTATTTT.

V usage is TRBV29-1 and J usage is TRBJ2-7; D may be TRBD1 (5 bases). V lost 2 bases, J lost 6 bases, and 20 bases lay in between. The CDR3 is 15 amino acids. Germline values: CDR1 SQVTM, CDR2 ANQGSEA. The CDR3 DNA follows: TGCAGCGTTGAATTCTTAGGGGTTCCCCCTGGCGAGCAGTACTTC. Translated: CSVEFLGVPPGEQYF.

The chain combines TRBV5-1 with TRBJ2-1, with 7 bases aligning to TRBD2. The CDR3 is 13 residues long. J gave up 8 bases and V 6 bases, and 8 bases lay outside the gene matches. CDR1 is SGHRS and CDR2 is YFSETQ in the germline V gene. CDR3 residues: CASTREVGDEQFF. In DNA, the CDR3 is TGCGCCAGCACTCGGGAGGTCGGGGATGAGCAGTTCTTC.

This clonotype has more than one count but fewer than ten. V gene TRBV29-1 combines with J gene TRBJ1-1; D is unresolved. The CDR3 spans 15 residues. V lost 0 bases and J 3 bases, leaving 14 bases between the germline ends. The germline gives CDR1 SQVTM, CDR2 ANQGSEA. CDR3 in DNA: TGCAGCGTTGAAGACCGCCTGGTAAGCCACACTGAAGCTTTCTTT. Its protein is CSVEDRLVSHTEAFF.

This clonotype showed up just a few times. The chain combines TRBV7-2 with TRBJ1-4, with TRBD1 as a possible D gene (5 bases). The V end was cut by 7 bases, the J end by 5 bases, with 17 bases between. This CDR3 contains 15 residues. The germline V gene has CDR1 SGHTA and CDR2 FQGNSA. This CDR3 is CASNFTGTYNEKLFF. Written as DNA, the CDR3 is TGTGCCAGCAACTTCACCGGGACCTACAATGAAAAACTGTTTTTT. Based on the CDR3 plus reference TRBV7-2 and TRBJ1-4, the full variable domain is GAGVSQSPSNKVTEKGKDVELRCDPISGHTALYWYRQSLGQGLEFLIYFQGNSAPDKSGLPSDRFSAERTGGSVSTLTIQRTQQEDSAVYLCASNFTGTYNEKLFFGSGTQLSVL.

This chain uses TRBV20-1 with TRBJ2-7, with 8 bases lining up with TRBD2. This CDR3 spans 15 amino acids. Germline loops: CDR1 DFQATT, CDR2 SNEGSKA (reference sequence). Trimming at V came to 7 bases and at J to 5 bases, leaving 16 bases not matched to a gene. The CDR3 reads CSVNPGLAENHEQYF. CDR3 nucleotides: TGCAGTGTTAACCCCGGACTAGCAGAGAACCACGAGCAGTACTTC.

The gene calls are TRBV7-8 and TRBJ2-3, with D maybe TRBD1 (7 bases). CDR1 is SGHVS and CDR2 is FQNEAQ in the germline V gene. The CDR3 has 15 amino acids. Trimming stripped 3 bases from V and 4 bases from J, with 14 bases between. As DNA, the CDR3 is TGTGCCAGCAGCTTGAGGCGGGACAGCGCAGATACGCAGTATTTT. Amino acid sequence: CASSLRRDSADTQYF. The variable domain in full, with the rest retrieved from reference TRBV7-8 and TRBJ2-3, is GAGVSQSPRYKVAKRGQDVALRCDPISGHVSLFWYQQALGQGPEFLTYFQNEAQLDKSGLPSDRFFAERPEGSVSTLKIQRTQQEDSAVYLCASSLRRDSADTQYFGPGTRLTVL.

This rearrangement joins TRBV29-1 to TRBJ2-3; TRBD2 matches 10 bases. This CDR3 has 14 residues. V lost 5 bases, J lost 6 bases, and 8 bases stayed unmatched. The V gene's germline CDR1 is SQVTM and CDR2 ANQGSEA. CDR3 in amino acids: CSVCLAGVQDTQYF. CDR3 nucleotide sequence: TGCAGCGTTTGCCTAGCGGGAGTACAGGATACGCAGTATTTT.

The chain recombines TRBV27 with TRBJ2-1; D not resolved. Trimming cost V 4 bases and J 3 bases, with 4 bases left between them. The CDR3 has 12 residues. The germline V gene encodes CDR1 MNHEY and CDR2 SMNVEV (reference sequence). In DNA form, the CDR3 reads TGTGCCAGCAGTTCTTACTACAATGAGCAGTTCTTC. Its protein product is CASSSYYNEQFF.

In this sample, this clonotype turned up once. The J gene is TRBJ2-1, the V gene TRBV25-1, with 9 bases matching TRBD1. The CDR3 consists of 15 residues. The ends lost 4 bases at V and 6 bases at J; junction bases unmatched: 7. Germline V gene lookup returns CDR1 MGHDK and CDR2 SYGVNS. DNA of the CDR3: TGTGCCAGCAGTGTAACAGGGGGCGCCGGCAATGAGCAGTTCTTC. Its protein product is CASSVTGGAGNEQFF.

This clonotype has a handful of counts. J is TRBJ2-7 and V is TRBV12-3 or TRBV12-4; the D is unclear. V gave up 3 bases and J gave up 2 bases, with 11 bases separating them. This CDR3 region has 14 residues. The chain's CDR3 is CASSLRSEAYEQYF. The DNA for the CDR3 is TGTGCCAGCAGTTTGCGATCAGAAGCCTACGAGCAGTACTTC.

V is TRBV2 and J is TRBJ2-7, with 12 nucleotides matching TRBD2. The J call may be incorrect, as the DNA end agrees better with TRBJ2-5. The CDR3 length is 15 residues. Germline V gives CDR1 SNHLY, CDR2 FYNNEI. This CDR3 reads CASSETSGRKETQYF. The CDR3 coding sequence is TGTGCCAGCAGTGAAACTAGCGGGAGGAAAGAGACCCAGTACTTC.

This chain links TRBV20-1 with TRBJ1-2, with D unresolved. The CDR3 length is 12 residues. Germline V gene data show CDR1 as DFQATT and CDR2 as SNEGSKA (reference sequence). The V gene lost 1 base and the J gene lost 3 bases, with 6 bases spanning the gap. In DNA form, the CDR3 reads TGCAGTGCTAGAGGGGAACACTATGGCTACACCTTC. As protein: CSARGEHYGYTF.

This clonotype showed up just once. The V call is TRBV12-3 or TRBV12-4, the J call TRBJ1-2, with TRBD1 as a possible D gene (6 bases). This CDR3 has 14 amino acids. Trimming stripped 0 bases from V and 2 bases from J, with 7 bases between. The CDR3 spells CASSLAGQNYGYTF. DNA of the CDR3: TGTGCCAGCAGTTTAGCGGGACAAAACTATGGCTACACCTTC.

This chain connects TRBV20-1 to TRBJ2-1, with 10 bases lining up with TRBD2. Germline V gene data show CDR1 as DFQATT and CDR2 as SNEGSKA (reference sequence). The CDR3 runs 16 residues. J was trimmed by 4 bases and V by 0 bases; bases with no gene match: 6. The CDR3 coding sequence is TGCAGTGCTAGAGATAGCCTAGCGGGAGCTTACAATGAGCAGTTCTTC. Its translation: CSARDSLAGAYNEQFF.

This clonotype came up a few times. The chain couples TRBV10-3 to TRBJ2-7, with 10 positions matching TRBD2. The assigned J gene may be wrong: the sequence end matches TRBJ2-5 better. There are 18 residues in the CDR3. Germline-derived CDR1 and CDR2 are ENHRY and SYGVKD. CDR3 DNA sequence: TGTGCCATCAGTCGCGCCGGGACTAGCGAAACCTCCCGGGAGACCCAGTACTTC. It yields the protein CAISRAGTSETSRETQYF.

V gene TRBV28 combines with J gene TRBJ2-1; D gene ambiguous. Trimming removed 2 bases at V and 7 bases at J, with 15 bases between. Germline V gene data show CDR1 as MDHEN and CDR2 as SYDVKM. The CDR3 has 15 amino acids. The CDR3 reads CASSLATRRGNEQFF. The CDR3 region has the DNA TGTGCCAGCAGTTTAGCGACGAGGAGAGGAAATGAGCAGTTCTTC. The whole variable domain, remainder taken from reference TRBV28 and TRBJ2-1, is DVKVTQSSRYLVKRTGEKVFLECVQDMDHENMFWYRQDPGLGLRLIYFSYDVKMKEKGDIPEGYSVSREKKERFSLILESASTNQTSMYLCASSLATRRGNEQFFGPGTRLTVL.